Sequencing of this TCR beta chain was carried out in a study of OX40 agonist ivuxolimab in advanced cancers. CDR3 size: 13 residues. Trimming took 6 bases from V and 10 from J, leaving 16 bases between them. Germline V gene lookup returns CDR1 MNHNS and CDR2 SASEGT. Libraries were prepared by immunoSEQ multiplex PCR; TCRdb keeps only in-frame clonotypes and omits some of them. Counted here are roughly 70,000 clones, about four fifths occurring once; the ten biggest clones make up 0.85% to 1.3%. Study results and caveats: Averaging showed that CD8+ T cells had more expanded clones than CD4+ did.

To note about this clone: The antigen remains undetermined.

The V gene is TRBV6-1, the J gene TRBJ2-1; D remains ambiguous. The TCR comes from an adult with an advanced solid tumor such as melanoma, head and neck, liver or kidney cancer. Sequenced material: CD4+ or CD8+ T cells sorted from blood, taken in a trial of the OX40 agonist ivuxolimab. CDR3 sequence (DNA): TGTGCCAGCAGAGGATTAGGAGCACGCGAGCAGTTCTTC. Protein sequence: CASRGLGAREQFF.